The present entry profiles one T cell receptor (beta chain) with its context. The data were obtained in a study of blood T cell repertoires in COVID-19. Overall study context: There were acute and convalescent COVID-19 samples, and they came from the United States, Italy and Spain.

Some clones are missing from TCRdb's copy, which holds only in-frame ones; the method was immunoSEQ multiplex PCR. This sample yields 60,000 to 80,000 clones, of which around 88% are seen a single time; around 0.58% belongs to the top ten. CDR3 length equals 17 residues. V lost 0 bases and J 6 bases, leaving 20 bases between the germline ends. The germline V gene encodes CDR1 MNHNS and CDR2 SASEGT. This chain links TRBV6-1 with TRBJ1-2; D may be TRBD1 (5 bases). The receptor was isolated from a man aged 55-75 years with acute or convalescent COVID-19. The material sequenced was peripheral blood. The CDR3 nucleotides read TGTGCCAGCAGTGAAGCGGTAAGACAGCGGGGCGACGATGGCTACACCTTC. Translated: CASSEAVRQRGDDGYTF.